Presented here are 32 T cell receptor beta chains from one specimen sequenced in a study of blood T cells in healthy people across ages. Next came a second PCR, run for about 6 to 12 cycles, which used a sample-barcoded 5' primer along with a J-beta primer mix. TCRdb fed the 5' RACE reads into MiXCR, producing one record per CDR3 protein. Of some 1.1 million distinct CDR3 sequences in the sample, 35% to 40% were seen once. The specimen was blood. Receptor source: a man aged 18 to 30 in good health.

The chain links TRBV7-9 to TRBJ2-3; TRBD1 agrees at 7 bases. With V trimmed by 3 bases and J by 0 bases, 3 bases remained unmatched. CDR3 length: 15 residues. CDR1 is SEHNR and CDR2 is FQNEAQ in the germline V gene (reference sequence). The DNA of the CDR3 is TGTGCCAGCAGCTTGACAGGGCCAAGCACAGATACGCAGTATTTT. This translates into CASSLTGPSTDTQYF.

J is TRBJ1-1 and V is TRBV3-1; D uncertain. Germline lookup yields CDR1 LGHDT and CDR2 YNNKEL (reference sequence). Trimming took off 4 bases at V and 1 base at J, with 13 bases between the two ends. This CDR3 has 15 amino acids. The DNA for the CDR3 is TGTGCCAGCAGCCCCGAGTCGGTTCGGAACACTGAAGCTTTCTTT. Protein product: CASSPESVRNTEAFF.

This rearrangement joins TRBV6-5 to TRBJ2-1, with 11 bases lining up with TRBD2. The DNA matches TRBJ2-7 better at its end, which makes the J call doubtful. The CDR3 length is 18 residues. Per germline, CDR1 MNHEY and CDR2 SVGAGI. CDR3 in amino acids: CASSYSNKGLAAYNEQYF. The CDR3 DNA is TGTGCCAGCAGTTACTCAAATAAGGGACTAGCGGCCTACAATGAGCAGTACTTC.

This clonotype was seen a few times. This sequence joins TRBV20-1 and TRBJ1-2; the D is unclear. CDR1 is DFQATT, CDR2 SNEGSKA, per germline (reference sequence). This CDR3 comprises 14 residues. CDR3 nucleotides: TGCGGCTCGAAAAAGGACGTTAATGGCTATGGCTACACCTTC. This gives the protein CGSKKDVNGYGYTF.

This chain connects TRBV12-3 or TRBV12-4 to TRBJ1-1; D might be TRBD1 (6 bases). The CDR3 totals 12 residues. Trimming shortened V by 5 bases and J by 6 bases, and 10 bases separated the two germline ends. The CDR3 loop reads CASSHGTSEAFF. In nucleotides, the CDR3 is TGTGCCAGCAGTCACGGGACATCTGAAGCTTTCTTT.

This clonotype was seen only a few times. The J gene is TRBJ2-7, the V gene TRBV28; 9 nucleotides line up with TRBD2. CDR3 length equals 14 residues. V trimming: 5 bases; J trimming: 3 bases; junction bases outside the gene matches: 5. Looked up from germline, CDR1 is MDHEN and CDR2 is SYDVKM. This chain's CDR3 is CASSQMTSGYEQYF. The CDR3 DNA reads as TGTGCCAGCAGTCAAATGACTAGCGGCTACGAGCAGTACTTC.

The V and J genes are TRBV4-1 and TRBJ2-3; the D gene is possibly TRBD1 (6 bases). Germline values: CDR1 MGHRA, CDR2 YSYEKL. The CDR3 extends over 17 amino acids. Between the trimmed V and J ends, which lost 4 bases and 2 bases, there was a span of 19 bases. The CDR3 DNA is TGCGCCAGCAGCCCCATGGCGGACAGTGGAGTCACAGATACGCAGTATTTT. Its translation: CASSPMADSGVTDTQYF.

In its sample, this clonotype was seen many times. The V call is TRBV20-1, the J call TRBJ1-1; 8 bases line up with TRBD1. V lost 5 bases to trimming and J lost 1 base; unmatched junction nucleotides: 3. Germline V gives CDR1 DFQATT, CDR2 SNEGSKA (reference sequence). The CDR3 extends over 13 amino acids. The CDR3 is CSADTGGNTEAFF. Here the CDR3 DNA reads TGCAGTGCTGATACAGGGGGGAACACTGAAGCTTTCTTT.

This clonotype was found a few times. The rearrangement links TRBV2 to TRBJ1-1, with D unclear. Trimming took 2 bases from V and 6 from J, leaving 4 bases between them. CDR3 length: 11 amino acids. Germline V gene sequence: CDR1 SNHLY, CDR2 FYNNEI. CDR3 sequence (DNA): TGTGCCAGCAGTGAACTGGCTGAAGCTTTCTTT. Protein sequence: CASSELAEAFF. Together with reference TRBV2 and TRBJ1-1, the CDR3 gives the full variable domain: EPEVTQTPSHQVTQMGQEVILRCVPISNHLYFYWYRQILGQKVEFLVSFYNNEISEKSEIFDDQFSVERPDGSNFTLKIRSTKLEDSAMYFCASSELAEAFFGQGTRLTVV.

Only a few counts were recorded for this clonotype. The rearrangement uses TRBV5-4 and TRBJ1-1; D is undetermined. Trimming left V 2 bases short and J 1 base short, with 12 bases between. Germline V gene lookup returns CDR1 SGHNT and CDR2 YYREEE (reference sequence). The CDR3 runs to 15 residues. CDR3 loop: CASSLELDTNTEAFF. Here the CDR3 DNA reads TGTGCCAGCAGCTTAGAACTAGACACGAACACTGAAGCTTTCTTT.

The chain combines TRBV9 with TRBJ1-2; D unclear. Between the trimmed V and J ends, which lost 4 bases and 1 base, there was a span of 17 bases. This CDR3 region has 16 residues. Germline values: CDR1 SGDLS, CDR2 YYNGEE. Here the CDR3 reads CASSPSHLMDNYGYTF. The CDR3 DNA sequence: TGTGCCAGCAGCCCATCCCACCTGATGGATAACTATGGCTACACCTTC. The full variable domain, in which reference TRBV9 and TRBJ1-2 provide the parts outside the CDR3, is DSGVTQTPKHLITATGQRVTLRCSPRSGDLSVYWYQQSLDQGLQFLIQYYNGEERAKGNILERFSAQQFPDLHSELNLSSLELGDSALYFCASSPSHLMDNYGYTFGSGTRLTVV.

The chain employs TRBV2 and TRBJ2-1; D gene ambiguous. The end of the DNA is better explained by TRBJ2-7, so the J call may be wrong. The CDR3 is 15 amino acids. Looked up from germline, CDR1 is SNHLY and CDR2 is FYNNEI. The CDR3 sequence is CASSESEYPYNEQYF. As DNA, the CDR3 is TGTGCCAGCAGTGAGTCAGAGTACCCATACAATGAGCAGTACTTC.

This clonotype was detected a few times. This chain joins TRBV29-1 and TRBJ1-2; D not resolved. Germline lookup yields CDR1 SQVTM and CDR2 ANQGSEA. The CDR3 loop spans 13 amino acids. Trimming took 2 bases from V and 2 from J, leaving 9 bases between them. For the CDR3, the DNA is TGCAGCGTTGAAAGGGTACAGAACTATGGCTACACCTTC. This encodes CSVERVQNYGYTF.

Regarding this clonotype: The junction does not match germline at one end; this may be a read error. This rearrangement joins TRBV7-2 to TRBJ2-7; a weak D match, TRBD2 (7 bases). The J call may be mistaken, given a closer DNA end match to TRBJ2-5. This CDR3 region has 13 residues. Germline V CDR1 and CDR2: SGHTA, FQGNSA. The CDR3 sequence is CARSLGGVETQYF. The CDR3 nucleotides are TGTGCCCGCAGCTTAGGGGGGGTAGAGACCCAGTACTTC.

This clonotype appeared a few times. This chain uses TRBV10-3 with TRBJ1-5; D not resolved. This CDR3 spans 15 amino acids. The germline gives CDR1 ENHRY, CDR2 SYGVKD. The germline V and J ends were trimmed by 2 bases and 0 bases, with 8 bases remaining between them. The CDR3 region is CAISEGVGSNQPQHF. The CDR3 coding sequence is TGTGCCATCAGTGAGGGCGTGGGTAGCAATCAGCCCCAGCATTTT.

This clonotype was recorded only once. In DNA, the CDR3 is TGCGCCAGCAGCTTGTATCCTAGCGGGACGAACAATGAGCAGTACTTC. Translation: CASSLYPSGTNNEQYF. The chain joins TRBV5-1 to TRBJ2-5; 9 nucleotides match TRBD2. Germline values: CDR1 SGHRS, CDR2 YFSETQ. Germline trimming cut 1 base from V and 11 bases from J; bases unmatched to any gene: 15. CDR3 length: 16 amino acids.

V is TRBV6-5 and J is TRBJ2-7; D is undetermined. The CDR3 length is 15 residues. With 6 bases removed from V and 0 bases from J, the gap between germline ends came to 15 bases. Germline V gene lookup returns CDR1 MNHEY and CDR2 SVGAGI. The CDR3 region is CASRTTPLGSYEQYF. The CDR3 DNA reads TGTGCCAGCAGGACGACGCCCTTAGGCTCCTACGAGCAGTACTTC.

This rearrangement joins TRBV6-2 or TRBV6-3 to TRBJ2-7, with 14 bases aligning to TRBD2. J lost 7 bases, V lost 6 bases, and 8 bases had no gene match. Germline V lookup: CDR1 MNHEY, CDR2 SVGEGT. The CDR3 sequence is 15 residues long. The CDR3 here is CASSGLAGGIFEQYF. CDR3 DNA: TGTGCCAGCAGCGGACTAGCGGGGGGAATTTTTGAGCAGTACTTC.

The chain joins TRBV12-3 or TRBV12-4 to TRBJ1-5, with D uncertain. Trimming took 2 bases from V and 2 from J, leaving 10 bases between them. CDR3 length: 15 residues. The CDR3 loop is CASSLNPGRNQPQHF. CDR3 DNA sequence: TGTGCCAGCAGTTTAAACCCGGGCCGCAATCAGCCCCAGCATTTT.

This clonotype was found a few times. This chain's CDR3 is CASSKLRDRVRGYTF. The CDR3 bases are TGTGCCAGCAGCAAGCTCCGGGACAGGGTTAGGGGCTACACCTTC. V usage is TRBV2 and J usage is TRBJ1-2; 9 bases are a match to TRBD1. V lost 6 bases, J lost 8 bases, and 13 bases stayed unmatched. The CDR3 loop spans 15 amino acids. The V gene's germline CDR1 is SNHLY and CDR2 FYNNEI. The whole variable domain, filled in from reference TRBV2 and TRBJ1-2, reads EPEVTQTPSHQVTQMGQEVILRCVPISNHLYFYWYRQILGQKVEFLVSFYNNEISEKSEIFDDQFSVERPDGSNFTLKIRSTKLEDSAMYFCASSKLRDRVRGYTFGSGTRLTVV.

V and J are TRBV15 and TRBJ2-2, with TRBD2 as a possible D gene (6 bases). This CDR3 comprises 16 residues. The germline V and J ends were trimmed by 0 bases and 4 bases, with 12 bases remaining between them. Per germline, CDR1 LNHNV and CDR2 YYDKDF (reference sequence). The chain's CDR3 is CATSRDRGDFTGELFF. The CDR3 coding sequence is TGTGCCACCAGCAGAGACAGAGGGGACTTCACCGGGGAGCTGTTTTTT.

As to this clonotype: A much larger clone is a single base away; this may be a read error. This chain joins TRBV20-1 and TRBJ1-2; D is possibly TRBD1 (5 bases). CDR3 length equals 15 residues. The V gene's germline CDR1 is DFQATT and CDR2 SNEGSKA (reference sequence). Trimming removed 0 bases from V and 6 bases from J, with 17 bases in between. The CDR3 DNA sequence: TGCAGTGCTAGAGAGGGGCAGGGACTTATCGATGGCTACACCTTC. This translates into CSAREGQGLIDGYTF.

The chain joins TRBV7-9 to TRBJ2-5, with D uncertain. Looked up from germline, CDR1 is SEHNR and CDR2 is FQNEAQ (reference sequence). The CDR3 contains 12 residues. V shed 3 bases and J shed 5 bases, with 7 bases lying between them. The CDR3 sequence: CASSFRVETQYF. In nucleotides, the CDR3 is TGTGCCAGCAGCTTCCGGGTGGAGACCCAGTACTTC.

The sample holds a few counts of this clonotype. V and J are TRBV7-2 and TRBJ2-3; D is possibly TRBD2 (6 bases). The V end lost 7 bases, the J end lost 6 bases, and 14 bases lay between the germline ends. This CDR3 region has 13 residues. The germline V gene has CDR1 SGHTA and CDR2 FQGNSA. The CDR3 DNA reads as TGTGCCAGCACCGAGACTAGGACTGATACGCAGTATTTT. This encodes CASTETRTDTQYF. The whole variable domain, filled in from reference TRBV7-2 and TRBJ2-3, reads GAGVSQSPSNKVTEKGKDVELRCDPISGHTALYWYRQSLGQGLEFLIYFQGNSAPDKSGLPSDRFSAERTGGSVSTLTIQRTQQEDSAVYLCASTETRTDTQYFGPGTRLTVL.

This clonotype appeared a few times. The V and J genes are TRBV7-2 and TRBJ2-3, with D possibly being TRBD2 (6 bases). Germline assignment: CDR1 SGHTA and CDR2 FQGNSA. This CDR3 contains 13 residues. V lost 7 bases, J lost 3 bases, and 11 bases lay in between. CDR3 sequence: CASTSGLTDTQYF. DNA for the CDR3: TGTGCCAGCACCTCGGGACTTACAGATACGCAGTATTTT.

The chain links TRBV7-9 to TRBJ1-2, with D unclear. In germline, CDR1 is SEHNR, CDR2 FQNEAQ (reference sequence). V was shortened by 4 bases and J by 0 bases, with 18 bases between the two germline ends. The CDR3 is 17 residues long. CDR3 DNA: TGTGCCAGCAGCTCTAAGGACGGAGGAACGACTAACTATGGCTACACCTTC. It translates to CASSSKDGGTTNYGYTF.

This chain links TRBV4-1 with TRBJ1-4; D might be TRBD1 (5 bases). Germline loops: CDR1 MGHRA, CDR2 YSYEKL. This CDR3 has 15 residues. Trimming shortened V by 0 bases and J by 8 bases, and 13 bases separated the two germline ends. For the CDR3, the DNA is TGCGCCAGCAGCCAAGATATGGGGCGGCCCGAAAAACTGTTTTTT. It encodes CASSQDMGRPEKLFF.

The rearrangement joins TRBV5-4 to TRBJ1-6; D is perhaps TRBD1 (5 bases). Germline V gene sequence: CDR1 SGHNT, CDR2 YYREEE (reference sequence). V gave up 6 bases and J gave up 8 bases, with 15 bases separating them. The length of the CDR3 is 14 residues. The DNA of the CDR3 is TGTGCCAGCAATCCGGGGCGAGTAGATTCACCCCTCCACTTT. Protein sequence: CASNPGRVDSPLHF. Full variable domain (rest looked up from reference TRBV5-4 and TRBJ1-6): ETGVTQSPTHLIKTRGQQVTLRCSSQSGHNTVSWYQQALGQGPQFIFQYYREEENGRGNFPPRFSGLQFPNYSSELNVNALELDDSALYLCASNPGRVDSPLHFGNGTRLTVT.

The chain uses TRBV9 and TRBJ2-7; no firm D call. CDR1 is SGDLS, CDR2 YYNGEE, per germline. CDR3 length: 14 residues. V was cut by 3 bases and J by 1 base, with 11 bases left in between. The CDR3 coding sequence is TGTGCCAGCAGCGGAGGAGCCGTATCCTACGAGCAGTACTTC. Encoded protein: CASSGGAVSYEQYF.

The V call is TRBV15, the J call TRBJ1-6; 8 bases line up with TRBD1. In germline, CDR1 is LNHNV, CDR2 YYDKDF (reference sequence). Germline trimming cut 3 bases from V and 9 bases from J; bases unmatched to any gene: 4. The CDR3 is made up of 14 amino acids. The CDR3 reads CATSRDRVSSPLHF. CDR3 sequence (DNA): TGTGCCACCAGCAGGGACAGGGTTAGTTCACCCCTCCACTTT.

As regards this clonotype: A clone one base away is much larger, so this may be a read error. The chain employs TRBV29-1 and TRBJ1-2; D not resolved. Trimming left V 0 bases short and J 9 bases short, with 11 bases between. Per the germline V gene, CDR1 is SQVTM and CDR2 is ANQGSEA. The CDR3 length is 12 residues. As DNA, the CDR3 is TGCAGCGTTGAAGATTATGGAAATAGCTACACCTTC. The encoded protein is CSVEDYGNSYTF.

V is TRBV9 and J is TRBJ2-4; the match to TRBD1 covers 9 bases. The DNA end is more similar to TRBJ2-7, so the J call may be wrong. Germline V gene data show CDR1 as SGDLS and CDR2 as YYNGEE. CDR3 length: 13 amino acids. In DNA form, the CDR3 reads TGTGCCAGCAGCGCCGGGACAGGGATCGAGCAGTACTTC. Protein sequence: CASSAGTGIEQYF.